The T cell receptor beta chain under discussion was sequenced for a study of CD8+ T cells in alopecia areata. Samples from alopecia areata patients were lesional scalp punch biopsies and peripheral blood. PBMCs, the starting material, were the source of sorted CD4+ and CD8+ T cells. As concerns this clone: Antigen: not known.

Reverse transcription of extracted RNA yielded cDNA, which provided the sequencing template. The table came from immunoSEQ multiplex PCR; TCRdb's copy has only in-frame clones and leaves some out. This sample has approximately 31,000 clones, with approximately 80% found just once. Study-wide points: Especially in alopecia totalis/universalis, lesional scalp showed greater clonality than normal scalp did. Scalp data also include sequences from resident alphabeta T cells of normal skin.

This CDR3 is 11 amino acids long. V was cut by 3 bases and J by 6 bases, with 6 bases left in between. CDR1 is MNHEY and CDR2 is SMNVEV in the germline V gene (reference sequence). The sequence was collected from a human donor with alopecia areata. V gene TRBV27 combines with J gene TRBJ2-7; no definite D call. Input material: NKG2D-low CD8+ T cells sorted from blood. The CDR3 DNA reads TGTGCCAGCAGTTTCTTTGGCGAGCAGTACTTC. It specifies CASSFFGEQYF.